Listed below are T cell receptor beta chains from one sample, sequenced in a study of cytomegalovirus exposure and HLA in healthy donors. TCRdb's table, derived via immunoSEQ multiplex PCR, lists solely in-frame clones and lacks some. Here the sample spans roughly 100,000 clones, around a tenth being singletons. The specimen was PBMCs. These receptor sequences come from a man aged 50 to 60 in good health and CMV-seropositive. The CDR3 runs from the conserved cysteine through the conserved F or W. A D gene is named only where the DNA matches it firmly. Clone size appears in some rows only: once, few, many, or a class for an expanded clone.

J | V | size | D | DNA | CDR3
TRBJ2-2 | TRBV30 | - | - | TGTGCCTGGGAGATGACCGGGGAGCTGTTTTTT | CAWEMTGELFF
TRBJ2-4 | TRBV29-1 | - | - | TGCAGCGTTGAAGATAGGAGGGGGCAGGTAAACATTCAGTACTTC | CSVEDRRGQVNIQYF
TRBJ1-5 | TRBV30 | few | TRBD1 | TGTGCCTGGAGTGGGGGACAGGGGGGCAATCAGCCCCAGCATTTT | CAWSGGQGGNQPQHF
TRBJ1-2 | TRBV9 | few | - | TGTGCCAGCAGCGTAGCGCAGGGTGTCTATGGCTACACCTTC | CASSVAQGVYGYTF
TRBJ1-1 | TRBV4-1 | few | - | TGCGCCAGCCCGTCGAGGGTGGCTGAAGCTTTCTTT | CASPSRVAEAFF
TRBJ2-3 | TRBV7-3 | few | TRBD2 | TGTGCCAGCAGCCGGGCGGGACTAGCGGGAGATACGCAGTATTTT | CASSRAGLAGDTQYF
TRBJ1-4 | TRBV5-1 | few | TRBD1 | TGCGCCAGCAGCTATTCCGGGACAGGCCCCGCCGAGGAAAAACTGTTTTTT | CASSYSGTGPAEEKLFF
TRBJ2-7 | TRBV18 | - | TRBD2 | TGTGCCAGCTCATACTACATGGGGGGGTCCAACTACGAGCAGTACTTC | CASSYYMGGSNYEQYF
TRBJ2-1 | TRBV28 | few | - | TGTGCCAGCACGCCCGTTCCCGAGATTTACAATGAGCAGTTCTTC | CASTPVPEIYNEQFF
TRBJ2-1 | TRBV6-5 | - | TRBD2 | TGTGCCAGCAGCTACCAAGCGGGAGGGCCAGGCAATGAGCAGTTCTTC | CASSYQAGGPGNEQFF
TRBJ2-5 | TRBV7-9 | few | TRBD2 | TGTGCCAGCGGGGGAAGCGGGAGAGAGACCCAGTACTTC | CASGGSGRETQYF
TRBJ1-1 | TRBV18 | - | TRBD1 | TGTGCCAGCTCACCACCGAGACAGGGAGGCACTGAAGCTTTCTTT | CASSPPRQGGTEAFF
TRBJ2-6 | TRBV5-1 | few | - | TGCGCCAGCAGCTTGGAGGGTCGAGGGGGGGCCAACGTCCTGACTTTC | CASSLEGRGGANVLTF
TRBJ1-1 | TRBV6-5 | - | - | TGTGCCAGCAGTTACTGGGGGGAGAACACTGAAGCTTTCTTT | CASSYWGENTEAFF
TRBJ1-1 | TRBV2 | few | - | TGTGCCAGCAGTGATTTTGACACGCCGGCCACTGAAGCTTTCTTT | CASSDFDTPATEAFF
TRBJ2-7 | TRBV9 | few | TRBD2 | TGTGCCAGCAGCGTAGGACTAGCGGGATCATTCTACGAGCAGTACTTC | CASSVGLAGSFYEQYF
TRBJ1-2 | TRBV15 | - | - | TGTGCCACCAGCAGAGATGTGACAGCTAACTATGGCTACACCTTC | CATSRDVTANYGYTF
TRBJ2-1 | TRBV7-3 | few | - | TGTGCCAGCAGCTTATACTCGGGGTATGAGCAGTTCTTC | CASSLYSGYEQFF
TRBJ2-7 | TRBV10-3 | - | TRBD1 | TGTGCCATCAGTGTTCCGGGACAGGGGGTGTCACAGTACTTC | CAISVPGQGVSQYF
TRBJ1-5 | TRBV19 | few | - | TGTGCCAGTAAAAGCAGAACTAGTAATCAGCCCCAGCATTTT | CASKSRTSNQPQHF
TRBJ2-3 | TRBV7-9 | - | - | TGTGCCAGCAGCTTAGCGGGAGCCCCCCCCACAGATACGCAGTATTTT | CASSLAGAPPTDTQYF
TRBJ2-3 | TRBV6-5 | - | - | TGTGCCAGCAGGGGAGCCGCAGATACGCAGTATTTT | CASRGAADTQYF
TRBJ2-7 | TRBV9 | - | - | TGTGCCAGCAGCGTAGTTCCAGGGGAAGGCGAGCAGTACTTC | CASSVVPGEGEQYF
TRBJ2-1 | TRBV4-3 | many | TRBD1 | TGCGCCAGCAGCCAACAGTCGACAGGGGGCTATGAGCAGTTCTTC | CASSQQSTGGYEQFF
TRBJ1-2 | TRBV15 | - | - | TGTGCCACCAGCAGAGGCAGGGTCGGATCTTACACCTTC | CATSRGRVGSYTF
TRBJ1-2 | TRBV13 | many | - | TGTGCCAGCAGCTTCACAGGGACGATCTATGGCTACACCTTC | CASSFTGTIYGYTF
TRBJ2-5 | TRBV7-2 | few | TRBD2 | TGTGCCAGCAGCTTGAAAGGGAGGGTGGAGACCCAGTACTTC | CASSLKGRVETQYF
TRBJ2-1 | TRBV4-3 | - | TRBD2 | TGCGCCAGCAGCAAAGCGGGGGTCTACAATGAGCAGTTCTTC | CASSKAGVYNEQFF
TRBJ2-3 | TRBV6-6 | few | - | TGTGCCAGCAAGCGAGAGGGGGTCACAGATACGCAGTATTTT | CASKREGVTDTQYF
TRBJ1-1 | TRBV6-1 | few | TRBD1 | TGTGCCAGCACCCGGGACAGGGCTATGAACACTGAAGCTTTCTTT | CASTRDRAMNTEAFF
TRBJ1-2 | TRBV18 | - | - | TGTGCCAGCTCACCAATCCTCGGGACTAACTATGGCTACACCTTC | CASSPILGTNYGYTF
TRBJ2-7 | TRBV14 | few | TRBD2 | TGTGCCAGCAGCCAAGGGGGACTAGCGGGACTTCACGAGCAGTACTTC | CASSQGGLAGLHEQYF
TRBJ2-5 | TRBV5-1 | few | - | TGCGCCAGCAAACAGGTATCTGCGGGGCAAGAGACCCAGTACTTC | CASKQVSAGQETQYF
TRBJ2-7 | TRBV10-3 | few | TRBD1 | TGTGCCATCAGCCCGGGACAGGTCTCCTACGAGCAGTACTTC | CAISPGQVSYEQYF
TRBJ1-4 | TRBV5-6 | few | - | TGTGCCAGCAGCTCCGACAGGTTAAATGAAAAACTGTTTTTT | CASSSDRLNEKLFF
TRBJ2-4 | TRBV14 | - | TRBD1 | TGTGCCAGCTCACAGGGGGCGAGGAACATTCAGTACTTC | CASSQGARNIQYF
TRBJ2-2 | TRBV10-2 | - | TRBD2 | TGCGCCAGCAGTGAGAGAGCGGGAGCGAACACCGGGGAGCTGTTTTTT | CASSERAGANTGELFF
TRBJ2-1 | TRBV6-5 | - | - | TGTGCCAGCAGTTTACTCCCGGGATACAATGAGCAGTTCTTC | CASSLLPGYNEQFF
TRBJ1-2 | TRBV9 | few | - | TGTGCCAGCAGCCCCATGCAGGGGTTGAGCTATGGCTACACCTTC | CASSPMQGLSYGYTF
TRBJ2-7 | TRBV19 | - | - | TGTGCCACCTCAGACGGGACTTTCTACGAGCAGTACTTC | CATSDGTFYEQYF
TRBJ1-4 | TRBV27 | few | TRBD1 | TGTGCCAGCAGTCCTCGGACAGGGCTCGAAAAACTGTTTTTT | CASSPRTGLEKLFF
TRBJ2-3 | TRBV5-6 | - | - | TGTGCCAGCAGCACCCGGTTCACAGATACGCAGTATTTT | CASSTRFTDTQYF
TRBJ2-2 | TRBV9 | few | - | TGTGCCAGCGGGACATTTACAACCGGGGAGCTGTTTTTT | CASGTFTTGELFF
TRBJ2-2 | TRBV28 | few | - | TGTGCCAGCAGTTTGAACTCCCACACCGGGGAGCTGTTTTTT | CASSLNSHTGELFF
TRBJ1-1 | TRBV7-9 | - | TRBD1 | TGTGCCAGCGCTAGGGACAGGGGCTACACTGAAGCTTTCTTT | CASARDRGYTEAFF
TRBJ2-1 | TRBV27 | few | TRBD2 | TGTGCCAGTGGGACTAGCGTTGTCAATGAGCAGTTCTTC | CASGTSVVNEQFF
TRBJ2-7 | TRBV5-1 | - | - | TGCGCCAGCAGCCCCAGCGGTCCCTCCTACGAGCAGTACTTC | CASSPSGPSYEQYF
TRBJ1-3 | TRBV5-1 | few | TRBD1 | TGCGCCAGCAGCTTGGGAGGGACAGGGCGAAACACCATATATTTT | CASSLGGTGRNTIYF
TRBJ1-2 | TRBV9 | - | TRBD1 | TGTGCCAGCAGCGATATCGGGACAGGGGGGCATGGCTACACCTTC | CASSDIGTGGHGYTF
TRBJ2-2 | TRBV7-8 | few | - | TGTGCCAGCAGCTTATTTAACGGGGGAGTAAACACCGGGGAGCTGTTTTTT | CASSLFNGGVNTGELFF
TRBJ2-1 | TRBV28 | - | TRBD2 | TGTGCCAGCAGTTACCCCGGGACTAGCGGGAGTGAGCAGTTCTTC | CASSYPGTSGSEQFF
TRBJ2-2 | TRBV11-3 | few | - | TGTGCCAGCAGCCTGACTTCTCCTAACACCGGGGAGCTGTTTTTT | CASSLTSPNTGELFF
TRBJ2-7 | TRBV14 | few | TRBD2 | TGTGCCAGCAGCCAGCGGACTAGCGGGAGGCTTTCTTTC | CASSQRTSGRLSF